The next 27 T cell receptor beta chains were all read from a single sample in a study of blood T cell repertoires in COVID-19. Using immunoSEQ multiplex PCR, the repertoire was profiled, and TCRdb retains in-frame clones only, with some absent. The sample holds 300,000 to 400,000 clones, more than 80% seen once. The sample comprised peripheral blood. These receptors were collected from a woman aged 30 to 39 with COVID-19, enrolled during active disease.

CDR3 in DNA: TGCGCCAGCAGCCATTCGACAGGGGGCTCCCAAGAGACCCAGTACTTC. Its translation is CASSHSTGGSQETQYF. The rearrangement links TRBV5-1 to TRBJ2-5; TRBD1 aligns across 10 bases. The ends lost 4 bases at V and 1 base at J; junction bases unmatched: 7. Germline CDR1 SGHRS, CDR2 YFSETQ. This CDR3 has 16 amino acids.

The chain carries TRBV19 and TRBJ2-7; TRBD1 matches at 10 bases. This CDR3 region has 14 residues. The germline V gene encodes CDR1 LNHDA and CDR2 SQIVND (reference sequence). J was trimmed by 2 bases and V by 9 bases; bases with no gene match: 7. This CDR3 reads CASKLGQGTYEQYF. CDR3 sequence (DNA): TGTGCCAGCAAACTGGGACAGGGGACCTACGAGCAGTACTTC.

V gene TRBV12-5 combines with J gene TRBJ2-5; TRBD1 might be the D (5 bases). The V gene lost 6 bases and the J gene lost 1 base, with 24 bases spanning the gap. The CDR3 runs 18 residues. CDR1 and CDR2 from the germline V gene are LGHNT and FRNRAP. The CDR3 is CASGPTTATAEPQETQYF. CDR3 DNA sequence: TGTGCTAGTGGACCCACGACAGCGACCGCAGAGCCCCAAGAGACCCAGTACTTC. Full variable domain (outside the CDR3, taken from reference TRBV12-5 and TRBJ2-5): DARVTQTPRHKVTEMGQEVTMRCQPILGHNTVFWYRQTMMQGLELLAYFRNRAPLDDSGMPKDRFSAEMPDATLATLKIQPSEPRDSAVYFCASGPTTATAEPQETQYFGPGTRLLVL.

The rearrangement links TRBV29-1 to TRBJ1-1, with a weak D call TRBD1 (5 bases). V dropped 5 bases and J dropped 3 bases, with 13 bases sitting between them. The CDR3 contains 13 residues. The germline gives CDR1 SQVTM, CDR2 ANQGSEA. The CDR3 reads CSVQHGGDTEAFF. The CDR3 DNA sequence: TGCAGCGTTCAACACGGGGGGGACACTGAAGCTTTCTTT.

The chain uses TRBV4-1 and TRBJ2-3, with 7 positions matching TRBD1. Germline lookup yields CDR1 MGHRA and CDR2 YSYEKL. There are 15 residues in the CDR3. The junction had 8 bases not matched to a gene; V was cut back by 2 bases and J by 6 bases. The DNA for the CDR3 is TGCGCCAGCAGCCAACAGACAGGGAGAGACGATACGCAGTATTTT. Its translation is CASSQQTGRDDTQYF.

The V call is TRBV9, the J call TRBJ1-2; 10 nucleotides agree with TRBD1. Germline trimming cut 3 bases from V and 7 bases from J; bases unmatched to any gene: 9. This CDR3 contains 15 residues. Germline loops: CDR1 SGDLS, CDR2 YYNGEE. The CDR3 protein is CASSAGATGGFGYTF. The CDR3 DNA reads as TGTGCCAGCAGCGCAGGGGCGACAGGGGGCTTTGGCTACACCTTC.

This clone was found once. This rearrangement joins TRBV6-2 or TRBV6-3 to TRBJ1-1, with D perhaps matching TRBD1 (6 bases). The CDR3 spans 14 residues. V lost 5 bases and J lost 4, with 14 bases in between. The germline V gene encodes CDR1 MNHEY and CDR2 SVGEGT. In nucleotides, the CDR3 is TGTGCCAGCAGTACCCTCGGGGGGCCCACTGAAGCTTTCTTT. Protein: CASSTLGGPTEAFF.

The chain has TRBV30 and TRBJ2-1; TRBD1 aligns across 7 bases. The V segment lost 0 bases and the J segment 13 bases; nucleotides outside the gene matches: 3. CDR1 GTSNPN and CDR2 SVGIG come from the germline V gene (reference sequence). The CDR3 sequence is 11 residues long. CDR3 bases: TGTGCCTGGAGTGTACGGGACAGTCAGTTCTTC. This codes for CAWSVRDSQFF.

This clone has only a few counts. CDR3 nucleotides: TGTGCCAGCTCAAGGACAGGGGGCGGCGGGCAGTACTTC. Translating gives CASSRTGGGGQYF. The chain joins TRBV7-9 to TRBJ2-7, with TRBD1 matching over 11 bases. Germline values: CDR1 SEHNR, CDR2 FQNEAQ (reference sequence). The V segment lost 8 bases and the J segment 9 bases; nucleotides outside the gene matches: 9. The CDR3 length is 13 residues.

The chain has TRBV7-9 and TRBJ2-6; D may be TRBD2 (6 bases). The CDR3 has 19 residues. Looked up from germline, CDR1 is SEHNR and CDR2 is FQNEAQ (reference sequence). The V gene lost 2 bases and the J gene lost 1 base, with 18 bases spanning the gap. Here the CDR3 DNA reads TGTGCCAGCAGCTTAAAATTTGGAGCAGGGAGGTCTGGGGCCAACGTCCTGACTTTC. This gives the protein CASSLKFGAGRSGANVLTF.

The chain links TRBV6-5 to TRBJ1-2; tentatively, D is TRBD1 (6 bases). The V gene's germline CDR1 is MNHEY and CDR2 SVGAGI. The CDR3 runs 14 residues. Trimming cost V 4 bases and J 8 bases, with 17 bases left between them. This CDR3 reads CASSSPGNRVGYTF. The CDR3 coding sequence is TGTGCCAGCAGTTCTCCCGGGAACAGGGTGGGCTACACCTTC.

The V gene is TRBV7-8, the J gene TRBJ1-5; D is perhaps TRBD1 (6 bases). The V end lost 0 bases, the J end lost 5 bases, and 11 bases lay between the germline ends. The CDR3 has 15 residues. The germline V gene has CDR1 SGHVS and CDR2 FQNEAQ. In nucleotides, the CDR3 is TGTGCCAGCAGCTTAGCTACAGACAGGTATCAGCCCCAGCATTTT. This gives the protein CASSLATDRYQPQHF.

The CDR3 DNA is TGTGCCAGCAGCTACGGGACAGGGTACGAGCAGTACTTC. Its translation: CASSYGTGYEQYF. The chain combines TRBV11-2 with TRBJ2-7; 9 bases are a match to TRBD1. The CDR3 contains 13 residues. Losses at the gene ends were 4 bases for V and 4 bases for J; bases not matched to a gene: 2. CDR1 SGHAT and CDR2 FQNNGV come from the germline V gene.

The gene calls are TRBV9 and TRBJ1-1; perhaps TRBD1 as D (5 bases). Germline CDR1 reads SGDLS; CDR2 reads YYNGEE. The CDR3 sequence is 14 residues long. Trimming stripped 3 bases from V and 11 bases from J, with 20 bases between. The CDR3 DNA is TGTGCCAGCAGCGCAGGGTCCTTCGGGGGAACGGCTTTCTTT. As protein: CASSAGSFGGTAFF.

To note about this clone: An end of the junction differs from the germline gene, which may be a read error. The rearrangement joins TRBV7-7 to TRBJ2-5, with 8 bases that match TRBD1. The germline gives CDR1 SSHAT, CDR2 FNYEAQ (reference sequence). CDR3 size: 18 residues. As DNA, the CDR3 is TGTGCTAGCAGCTTAGCGCTTGGCTACAGCAGGGGGCTAGAGACCCAGTACTTC. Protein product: CASSLALGYSRGLETQYF.

The CDR3 bases are TGTGCCAGCAGAGGGGACAGGGTCTACGAGCAGTACTTC. Protein sequence: CASRGDRVYEQYF. The V call is TRBV27, the J call TRBJ2-7, with TRBD1 matching 9 bases. The V and J ends lost 6 bases and 3 bases, in that order; junction bases with no gene match: 3. CDR3 size: 13 residues. Germline CDR1 and CDR2: MNHEY and SMNVEV (reference sequence).

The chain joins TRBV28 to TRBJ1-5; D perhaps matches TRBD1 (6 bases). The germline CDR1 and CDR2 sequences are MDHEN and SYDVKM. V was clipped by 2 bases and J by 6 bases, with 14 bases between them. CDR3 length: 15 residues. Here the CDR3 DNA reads TGTGCCAGCAGTTTAAAATACAGGGAGGGTCAGCCCCAGCATTTT. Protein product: CASSLKYREGQPQHF.

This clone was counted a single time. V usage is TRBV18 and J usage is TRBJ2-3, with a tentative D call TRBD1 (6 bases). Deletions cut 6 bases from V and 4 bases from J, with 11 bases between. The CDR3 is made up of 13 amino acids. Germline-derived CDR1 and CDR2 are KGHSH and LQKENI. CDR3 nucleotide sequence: TGTGCCAGCTCGGCGGACAGCTCAGATACGCAGTATTTT. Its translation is CASSADSSDTQYF.

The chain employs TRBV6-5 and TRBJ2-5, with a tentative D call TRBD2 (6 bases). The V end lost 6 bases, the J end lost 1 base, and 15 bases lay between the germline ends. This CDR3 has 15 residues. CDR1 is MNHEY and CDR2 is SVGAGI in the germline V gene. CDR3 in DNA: TGTGCCAGCAGCGCCGCGGGACGGCTCCAAGAGACCCAGTACTTC. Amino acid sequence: CASSAAGRLQETQYF.

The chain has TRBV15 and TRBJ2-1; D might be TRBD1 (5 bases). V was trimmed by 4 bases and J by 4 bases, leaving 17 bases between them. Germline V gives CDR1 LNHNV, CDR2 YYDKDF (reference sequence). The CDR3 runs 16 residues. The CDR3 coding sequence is TGTGCCACCAGCAACGTCCTGTCAGGGCGATACAATGAGCAGTTCTTC. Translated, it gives CATSNVLSGRYNEQFF. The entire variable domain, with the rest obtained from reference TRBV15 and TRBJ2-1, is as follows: DAMVIQNPRYQVTQFGKPVTLSCSQTLNHNVMYWYQQKSSQAPKLLFHYYDKDFNNEADTPDNFQSRRPNTSFCFLDIRSPGLGDTAMYLCATSNVLSGRYNEQFFGPGTRLTVL.

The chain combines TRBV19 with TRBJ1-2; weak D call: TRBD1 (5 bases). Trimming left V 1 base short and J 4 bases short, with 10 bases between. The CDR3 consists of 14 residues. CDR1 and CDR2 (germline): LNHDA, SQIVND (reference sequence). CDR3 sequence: CASSIGGQSYGYTF. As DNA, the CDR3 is TGTGCCAGTAGTATAGGCGGACAAAGCTATGGCTACACCTTC.

The CDR3 coding sequence is TGTGCCAGCAGCCAGGGGCTCGAGCAGTACGTC. It encodes CASSQGLEQYV. The V call is TRBV12-3 or TRBV12-4, the J call TRBJ2-7, with D possibly TRBD1 on 6 matching bases. The V end was cut by 6 bases, the J end by 6 bases, with 9 bases between. There are 11 residues in the CDR3.

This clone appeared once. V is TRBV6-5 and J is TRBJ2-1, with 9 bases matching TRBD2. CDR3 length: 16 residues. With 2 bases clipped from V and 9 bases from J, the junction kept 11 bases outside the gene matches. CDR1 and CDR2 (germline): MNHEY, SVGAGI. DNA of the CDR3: TGTGCCAGCAGTTACGGTTTAGCGGGAGATGGGAGTGAGCAGTTCTTC. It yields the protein CASSYGLAGDGSEQFF.

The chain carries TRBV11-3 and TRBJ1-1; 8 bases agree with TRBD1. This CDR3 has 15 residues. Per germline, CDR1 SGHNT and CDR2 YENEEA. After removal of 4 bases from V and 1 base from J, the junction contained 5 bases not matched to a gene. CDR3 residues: CASSSHGQGNTEAFF. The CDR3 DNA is TGTGCCAGCAGCTCCCACGGACAGGGGAACACTGAAGCTTTCTTT.

CDR3 nucleotide sequence: TGTGCCAGCAGTTTGGGGACAGGGGGCTTCGGAGAGACCCAGTACTTC. Its protein product is CASSLGTGGFGETQYF. The rearrangement uses TRBV28 and TRBJ2-5, with TRBD1 matching 12 bases. The germline gives CDR1 MDHEN, CDR2 SYDVKM. Germline trimming cut 3 bases from V and 4 bases from J; bases unmatched to any gene: 6. The CDR3 has 16 amino acids.

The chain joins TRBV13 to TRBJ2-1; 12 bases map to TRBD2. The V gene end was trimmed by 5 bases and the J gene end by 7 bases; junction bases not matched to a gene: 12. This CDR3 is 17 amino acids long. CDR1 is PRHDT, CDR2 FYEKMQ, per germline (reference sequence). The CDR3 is CASSPTIGLAGSNEQFF. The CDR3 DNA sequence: TGTGCCAGCAGCCCAACGATCGGACTAGCGGGATCGAATGAGCAGTTCTTC.

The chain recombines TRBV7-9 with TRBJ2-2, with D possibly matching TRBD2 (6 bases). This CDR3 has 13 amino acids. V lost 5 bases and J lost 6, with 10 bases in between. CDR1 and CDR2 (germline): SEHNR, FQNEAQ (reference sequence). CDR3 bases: TGTGCCAGCAGCGCTTGGAGGGCCGGGGAGCTGTTTTTT. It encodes CASSAWRAGELFF.